Listed below are T cell receptor beta chains from one sample, sequenced in a study of cytomegalovirus exposure and HLA in healthy donors. Sequencing was performed with immunoSEQ multiplex PCR; in TCRdb, only in-frame clones are kept and a portion is missing. This sample carries 190,000 or so clones, about 85% of them seen once, and the ten largest clones take 10% to 13%. The material sequenced was PBMCs. The receptor set was obtained from a woman aged 45-65 years in good health and CMV-seropositive. CDR3s include the opening cysteine and the closing phenylalanine or tryptophan. Each record gives: CDR3 DNA, CDR3 protein, J gene, clone size, D gene, V gene. The D gene is left open where the match is weak. The size of a clone is reported for some rows only, either as once, few or many, or as a class for expanded clones.

TGTGCCAGCGGACCCTCGGGGGGCTACACCTTC CASGPSGGYTF TRBJ1-2 - - TRBV11-2
TGTGCCAGTAGTATAGGAACCGGACAGGGATCAGGAGCTTTCTTT CASSIGTGQGSGAFF TRBJ1-1 few TRBD1 TRBV19
TGTGCCAGCAGCGTAGGCGGACTAGCGGGGGGGCCCCGGGAGACCCAGTACTTC CASSVGGLAGGPRETQYF TRBJ2-5 - TRBD2 TRBV9
TGTGCCAGCAGCAAACGCGGGGACAGAAGCTCCTATAATTCACCCCTCCACTTT CASSKRGDRSSYNSPLHF TRBJ1-6 few TRBD1 TRBV14
TGCGCCAGCAGCTTGGAGCTAGCGGGAGGGGAGACCCAGTACTTC CASSLELAGGETQYF TRBJ2-5 - TRBD2 TRBV5-1
TGTGCCAGCAGCTCCGATTATAGGGGGCGCCGGAACACTGAAGCTTTCTTT CASSSDYRGRRNTEAFF TRBJ1-1 - TRBD1 TRBV7-9
TGTGCCAGCAGCAAATTAAGGGGCACGGCCAGCACAGATACGCAGTATTTT CASSKLRGTASTDTQYF TRBJ2-3 - - TRBV21-1
TGTGCCAGCAGTGGTCAGGGAATGAATGAAAAACTGTTTTTT CASSGQGMNEKLFF TRBJ1-4 few - TRBV2
TGTGCCAGCTCACCGGGCTTTAATAACTATGGCTACACCTTC CASSPGFNNYGYTF TRBJ1-2 - - TRBV18
TGTGCCAGCAGTTTTCTCCTAGCGGGGTCCTACGAGCAGTACTTC CASSFLLAGSYEQYF TRBJ2-7 few TRBD2 TRBV6-5
TGCGCCAGCAGCCAAGAAGATGTAGGCACAGATACGCAGTATTTT CASSQEDVGTDTQYF TRBJ2-3 - - TRBV4-1
TGTGCCAGTAGTAGAGGGACTGTTTATGGCTACACCTTC CASSRGTVYGYTF TRBJ1-2 - - TRBV19
TGCGCCAGCAGCTTGGGAGGGGGTTCGAGCTCCTACGAGCAGTACTTC CASSLGGGSSSYEQYF TRBJ2-7 - - TRBV5-1
TGTGCCAGCAGTTCCGACCAGACTAGCGGGGGGATCACAGATACGCAGTATTTT CASSSDQTSGGITDTQYF TRBJ2-3 - TRBD2 TRBV5-4
TGCGCCAGCAGCTTAGCGGACAGGGGATCTGAAAAACTGTTTTTT CASSLADRGSEKLFF TRBJ1-4 - TRBD1 TRBV5-1
TGTGCCAGCAGTCCACTTCGAGTTAGAGCTTTCTTT CASSPLRVRAFF TRBJ1-1 few - TRBV28
TGCGCCAGCAGCCCAGGACAGAGCTACAATGAGCAGTTCTTC CASSPGQSYNEQFF TRBJ2-1 few - TRBV5-1
TGTGCCAGCCAAGTCACAGGGGGTTTTACTGAAGCTTTCTTT CASQVTGGFTEAFF TRBJ1-1 - TRBD1 TRBV2
TGTGCCAGCAGCCCGACTAGCGGGGGGGCCAATGAGCAGTTCTTC CASSPTSGGANEQFF TRBJ2-1 - TRBD2 TRBV4-2
TGCGCCAGCAGCCCCATAAGACAGGGGGCAAGGGAGCAGTTCTTC CASSPIRQGAREQFF TRBJ2-1 - TRBD1 TRBV4-1
TGTGCCATCAGTTCAACAACCCGAGGAGAAAAACTGTTTTTT CAISSTTRGEKLFF TRBJ1-4 - - TRBV10-3
TGTGCCAGCAGCTTAGGCCGTAGGACTAGCGGGGATAATGAGCAGTTCTTC CASSLGRRTSGDNEQFF TRBJ2-1 - TRBD2 TRBV13
TGTGCCTCCGGAGGCGGGACAGGTCAGGACGAGCAGTACTTC CASGGGTGQDEQYF TRBJ2-7 once TRBD1 TRBV10-3
TGTGCCAGCAGCCCCGCTGGGATCAGGGCGGATGAGCAGTTCTTC CASSPAGIRADEQFF TRBJ2-1 - - TRBV7-2
TGTGCCAGCAGGGGACAGTCGCTACCCTCTGGAAACACCATATATTTT CASRGQSLPSGNTIYF TRBJ1-3 - TRBD1 TRBV6-6
TGTGCCAGCAGCGTTCAGGCGAACACTGAAGCTTTCTTT CASSVQANTEAFF TRBJ1-1 - - TRBV7-7
TGTGCCAGCAGCTTGTCCGGGGTCGAAGCTTTCTTT CASSLSGVEAFF TRBJ1-1 - - TRBV7-9
TGTGCCAGTAGTACGGACAGGGTAAATCAGCCCCAGCATTTT CASSTDRVNQPQHF TRBJ1-5 - TRBD1 TRBV19
TGTGCCAGCAGCACAGCGACGACAGGGTCATGGTTTCCTGTCTACGAGCAGTACTTC CASSTATTGSWFPVYEQYF TRBJ2-7 - TRBD1 TRBV11-2
TGCGCCAGCAGCTTGGGGAGTGTTTTGTACGAAGCTTTCTTT CASSLGSVLYEAFF TRBJ1-1 - - TRBV5-1
TGTGCCAGTAACCCGTCCTCGGTTCAGCCCCAGCATTTT CASNPSSVQPQHF TRBJ1-5 - - TRBV19
TGTGCCAGCAGCTGGGGACAGGGGCGAGAGACCCAGTACTTC CASSWGQGRETQYF TRBJ2-5 - TRBD1 TRBV5-4
TGTGCCAGCAGCTTAGTAGGGGGCGACGAAAAACTGTTTTTT CASSLVGGDEKLFF TRBJ1-4 - TRBD1 TRBV7-3
TGTGCCAGCAGTTTAAACAGGGTAGGATCACCCCTCCACTTT CASSLNRVGSPLHF TRBJ1-6 - - TRBV28
TGCGCCAGCAGCTCCTCCGGACAGGAAAATGAAAAACTGTTTTTT CASSSSGQENEKLFF TRBJ1-4 - TRBD1 TRBV5-1
TGTGCCACCAGCAGAGAGCTAAGTACCCTTGGGCAGTACTTC CATSRELSTLGQYF TRBJ2-7 - - TRBV15
TGTGCCAGCACCGGGGACAGCGCTGAAGCTTTCTTT CASTGDSAEAFF TRBJ1-1 - TRBD1 TRBV6-5
TGTGCCAGCAGCCCAGGGACAGGGACCTACAATGAGCAGTTCTTC CASSPGTGTYNEQFF TRBJ2-1 - TRBD1 TRBV5-4
TGCGCCAGCAGCTTGTTGGGCAGCCAAGACTCTGGAAACACCATATATTTT CASSLLGSQDSGNTIYF TRBJ1-3 - - TRBV5-1
TGCGCCAGCAGCTCCCTAACAGGGGACACCGGGGAGCTGTTTTTT CASSSLTGDTGELFF TRBJ2-2 - TRBD1 TRBV5-1
TGTGCCAGTAGTCTAAGTCTGTTGGGCGAAAAACTGTTTTTT CASSLSLLGEKLFF TRBJ1-4 - - TRBV19
TGTGCCAGCAAAGTGTTCTCGGCGGGGGGGTCTTTAGAGACCCAGTACTTC CASKVFSAGGSLETQYF TRBJ2-5 - TRBD2 TRBV7-6
TGTGCCAGCAGTTACAGGGACAGGGTTAGCGAGCAGTACTTC CASSYRDRVSEQYF TRBJ2-7 - TRBD1 TRBV6-6
TGCAGCGCTGCCCGGCAGGGGAAGAACTATGGCTACACCTTC CSAARQGKNYGYTF TRBJ1-2 once - TRBV29-1
TGCGCCAGCAGCGCTGGACTAGCGGGGGGCGAAGAGCAGTTCTTC CASSAGLAGGEEQFF TRBJ2-1 - TRBD2 TRBV5-1
TGTGCCAGCACCCCGTCGGGGGTTATGAGGTACAATGAGCAGTTCTTC CASTPSGVMRYNEQFF TRBJ2-1 - - TRBV27
TGTGCCAGCAGCTGGCAGAGGGAGAGGGAGCAGTACTTC CASSWQREREQYF TRBJ2-7 few - TRBV5-4
TGTGCCAGCAGTGATCAAGTGGAGGCAGGCGAGCAGTTCTTC CASSDQVEAGEQFF TRBJ2-1 - - TRBV2
TGTGCCAGCAATACAGGGGGCAACGGTGAAAAACTGTTTTTT CASNTGGNGEKLFF TRBJ1-4 - TRBD1 TRBV28
TGCGCCAGCAGCCAGACCGACAGGGTCAAGGGTAATGAAAAACTGTTTTTT CASSQTDRVKGNEKLFF TRBJ1-4 - TRBD1 TRBV5-1
TGCGCCAGCAGCTTGGTTCCGGCGGGGGGGCCTGATGAGCAGTTCTTC CASSLVPAGGPDEQFF TRBJ2-1 - TRBD2 TRBV5-1
TGCGCCAGCAGCTTGGGTCCGGAGCCCCAAGAGACCCAGTACTTC CASSLGPEPQETQYF TRBJ2-5 once - TRBV5-1